A single sample is the source of the 22 T cell receptor beta chains below, sequenced in a study of cytomegalovirus exposure and HLA in healthy donors. PCR involved 60 Vbeta and 13 Jbeta primers. Here immunoSEQ multiplex PCR was the method, and the copy in TCRdb shows in-frame clones only, minus some. The sample consists of more than 100,000 clones, around 78% of them appearing once. The sample comprised PBMCs. The receptors originated from a woman under 30 in good health and CMV-seronegative.

J is TRBJ2-7 and V is TRBV29-1, with D tentatively TRBD2 (5 bases). The CDR3 covers 12 residues. V shed 8 bases and J shed 7 bases, with 18 bases lying between them. Germline CDR1 is SQVTM and CDR2 is ANQGSEA. DNA for the CDR3: TGCAGCCATAGAGGGAATGGGGATGAGCAGTACTTC. Translating it yields CSHRGNGDEQYF.

The chain recombines TRBV5-1 with TRBJ2-1, with 9 bases fitting TRBD2. The germline CDR1 and CDR2 sequences are SGHRS and YFSETQ. This CDR3 is 16 amino acids long. V lost 4 bases, J lost 8 bases, and 13 bases stayed unmatched. CDR3 region: CASSQRGLAGYDEQFF. CDR3 coding DNA: TGCGCCAGCAGCCAGCGGGGGCTAGCGGGATATGATGAGCAGTTCTTC.

This chain connects TRBV10-2 to TRBJ1-1, with 10 bases aligning to TRBD1. Germline V gene data show CDR1 as WSHSY and CDR2 as SAAADI. V shed 5 bases and J 4 bases; nucleotides not matched to a gene: 13. CDR3 size: 17 residues. This chain's CDR3 is CASSPRDRGRRSTEAFF. The CDR3 region has the DNA TGCGCCAGCAGTCCTCGGGACAGGGGCCGACGTAGCACTGAAGCTTTCTTT.

The chain carries TRBV6-1 and TRBJ2-1; D remains unclear. Germline lookup yields CDR1 MNHNS and CDR2 SASEGT. The CDR3 totals 15 residues. V was pared by 1 base and J by 5 bases, with 12 bases between. The CDR3 reads CASSEVTQLNNEQFF. In DNA form, the CDR3 reads TGTGCCAGCAGTGAAGTAACACAGCTTAACAATGAGCAGTTCTTC.

The chain uses TRBV27 and TRBJ2-1; 7 nucleotides line up with TRBD1. The CDR3 is 14 residues long. J was trimmed by 3 bases and V by 5 bases; bases with no gene match: 4. Germline V CDR1 and CDR2: MNHEY, SMNVEV (reference sequence). CDR3 amino acids: CASSPTGDYNEQFF. The CDR3 DNA reads TGTGCCAGCAGTCCTACAGGGGACTACAATGAGCAGTTCTTC.

V gene TRBV19 combines with J gene TRBJ1-2; 8 bases are shared with TRBD1. J gave up 7 bases and V 9 bases, and 19 bases lay outside the gene matches. CDR1 is LNHDA, CDR2 SQIVND, per germline (reference sequence). The CDR3 covers 16 residues. The CDR3 protein is CASSPTSGGPRSGYTF. Here the CDR3 DNA reads TGTGCCAGCAGTCCGACATCAGGGGGCCCTCGGTCTGGCTACACCTTC.

The chain links TRBV4-1 to TRBJ2-7, with TRBD1 as a possible D gene (5 bases). Trimming took off 1 base at V and 6 bases at J, with 10 bases between the two ends. The CDR3 is 13 amino acids. The germline gives CDR1 MGHRA, CDR2 YSYEKL. The DNA of the CDR3 is TGCGCCAGCAGCCAAGGCCAGGGTTCCGAGCAGTACTTC. Encoded protein: CASSQGQGSEQYF.

The chain couples TRBV18 to TRBJ2-2; 7 bases are a match to TRBD1. Per germline, CDR1 KGHSH and CDR2 LQKENI. After removal of 4 bases from V and 4 bases from J, the junction contained 0 bases not matched to a gene. The CDR3 is 13 residues long. Here the CDR3 DNA reads TGTGCCAGCTCACAGGGGGCCACCGGGGAGCTGTTTTTT. Translating gives CASSQGATGELFF.

The CDR3 spells CASGRTAAVEKLFF. CDR3 bases: TGTGCCAGCGGTCGGACAGCCGCTGTTGAAAAACTGTTTTTT. V is TRBV6-5 and J is TRBJ1-4; D possibly corresponds to TRBD1 (6 bases). The CDR3 length is 14 residues. Germline CDR1 is MNHEY and CDR2 is SVGAGI. Trimming pared 8 bases from V and 7 bases from J, leaving 17 bases between.

This sequence joins TRBV30 and TRBJ2-1; the D is unclear. There are 15 residues in the CDR3. The V gene's germline CDR1 is GTSNPN and CDR2 SVGIG (reference sequence). V shed 0 bases and J shed 4 bases, with 13 bases lying between them. This CDR3 is CAWSVAHKPYNEQFF. The CDR3 DNA is TGTGCCTGGAGTGTAGCGCATAAACCTTACAATGAGCAGTTCTTC. Filled out from reference TRBV30 and TRBJ2-1, the complete variable domain reads SQTIHQWPATLVQPVGSPLSLECTVEGTSNPNLYWYRQAAGRGLQLLFYSVGIGQISSEVPQNLSASRPQDRQFILSSKKLLLSDSGFYLCAWSVAHKPYNEQFFGPGTRLTVL.

The chain combines TRBV6-8 with TRBJ1-3; D remains ambiguous. In germline, CDR1 is MNHGY, CDR2 SAAAGT. With 6 bases removed from V and 0 bases from J, the gap between germline ends came to 6 bases. CDR3 length: 13 amino acids. CDR3 protein: CASRVVSGNTIYF. CDR3 coding DNA: TGTGCCAGCAGAGTAGTCTCTGGAAACACCATATATTTT.

The CDR3 loop is CASSLDQPGTSVFTDTQYF. Written as DNA, the CDR3 is TGTGCCAGCAGCTTAGATCAGCCCGGGACTAGCGTCTTCACAGATACGCAGTATTTT. V and J are TRBV11-2 and TRBJ2-3; 10 bases fit TRBD2. The CDR3 spans 19 residues. CDR1 and CDR2 from the germline V gene are SGHAT and FQNNGV. V lost 0 bases, J lost 2 bases, and 11 bases stayed unmatched.

This chain joins TRBV9 and TRBJ1-3; D unclear. Germline-derived CDR1 and CDR2 are SGDLS and YYNGEE. V was trimmed by 0 bases and J by 0 bases, leaving 10 bases between them. The CDR3 runs 16 residues. CDR3 residues: CASSVGLPSSGNTIYF. The CDR3 DNA sequence: TGTGCCAGCAGCGTAGGACTACCGAGCTCTGGAAACACCATATATTTT.

This clone was seen repeatedly, ten times or more. V usage is TRBV4-1 and J usage is TRBJ2-3, with a tentative D call TRBD1 (6 bases). V was shortened by 6 bases and J by 2 bases, with 15 bases between the two germline ends. Germline CDR1 is MGHRA and CDR2 is YSYEKL. CDR3 length: 15 residues. The CDR3 DNA is TGCGCCAGCAGTGATTCGGGACACACCACAGATACGCAGTATTTT. Translated: CASSDSGHTTDTQYF.

The V and J genes are TRBV5-4 and TRBJ2-3; TRBD2 aligns across 7 bases. Germline CDR1 reads SGHNT; CDR2 reads YYREEE (reference sequence). The CDR3 sequence is 16 residues long. Unmatched junction bases numbered 8, after V lost 2 bases and J lost 2 bases. The CDR3 sequence is CASSFRLAASTDTQYF. CDR3 nucleotides: TGTGCCAGCAGCTTTCGGCTAGCGGCCTCCACAGATACGCAGTATTTT.

This clone has a handful of counts. The chain joins TRBV6-4 to TRBJ2-4; a weak D match, TRBD1 (6 bases). CDR1 is MRHNA, CDR2 SNTAGT, per germline. Trimming took 2 bases from V and 6 from J, leaving 14 bases between them. The CDR3 contains 15 residues. The CDR3 loop is CASSDNPGQTNIQYF. The CDR3 DNA reads as TGTGCCAGCAGTGACAACCCGGGACAAACAAACATTCAGTACTTC.

CDR3 sequence (DNA): TGTGCCAGCAGACCAGCGGGAGGGCCTGAGACCCAGTACTTC. This gives the protein CASRPAGGPETQYF. The chain is built from TRBV6-5 and TRBJ2-5; TRBD2 matches 10 bases. The trim removed 6 bases at V and 5 bases at J, leaving 6 bases unmatched. Germline values: CDR1 MNHEY, CDR2 SVGAGI. The CDR3 loop spans 14 amino acids.

There are a few counts of this clone. The CDR3 region has the DNA TGCGCCAGCAGCTTGGGTGGGAGAACTAATGAAAAACTGTTTTTT. It codes for CASSLGGRTNEKLFF. The gene calls are TRBV5-1 and TRBJ1-4; D ambiguous. This CDR3 comprises 15 residues. The V gene lost 0 bases and the J gene lost 1 base, with 7 bases spanning the gap. Germline assignment: CDR1 SGHRS and CDR2 YFSETQ. The whole variable domain, filled in from reference TRBV5-1 and TRBJ1-4, reads KAGVTQTPRYLIKTRGQQVTLSCSPISGHRSVSWYQQTPGQGLQFLFEYFSETQRNKGNFPGRFSGRQFSNSRSEMNVSTLELGDSALYLCASSLGGRTNEKLFFGSGTQLSVL.

The CDR3: CASSSLATATNEKLFF. The CDR3 DNA reads TGTGCCAGCAGTTCACTGGCGACAGCAACTAATGAAAAACTGTTTTTT. This rearrangement joins TRBV6-5 to TRBJ1-4; a possible D gene is TRBD1 (5 bases). The CDR3 covers 16 residues. V lost 4 bases and J 0 bases, leaving 12 bases between the germline ends. Germline lookup yields CDR1 MNHEY and CDR2 SVGAGI.

The V and J genes are TRBV7-9 and TRBJ2-7; tentatively, D is TRBD1 (6 bases). The CDR3 covers 14 residues. Germline V CDR1 and CDR2: SEHNR, FQNEAQ (reference sequence). The V end lost 4 bases, the J end lost 1 base, and 11 bases lay between the germline ends. CDR3 amino acids: CASSSNRDSYEQYF. CDR3 coding DNA: TGTGCCAGCAGCTCAAACAGGGATTCCTACGAGCAGTACTTC.

The gene calls are TRBV5-1 and TRBJ2-3, with TRBD2 matching 10 bases. Germline-derived CDR1 and CDR2 are SGHRS and YFSETQ. J was trimmed by 6 bases and V by 7 bases; bases with no gene match: 8. The CDR3 extends over 14 amino acids. Written as DNA, the CDR3 is TGCGCCAGCGGTAGAGCGGGAGGGTCGGATACGCAGTATTTT. This codes for CASGRAGGSDTQYF.

This chain uses TRBV19 with TRBJ2-2; 9 bases line up with TRBD2. From germline, CDR1 is LNHDA and CDR2 SQIVND (reference sequence). J was trimmed by 6 bases and V by 3 bases; bases with no gene match: 8. The CDR3 loop spans 16 amino acids. The CDR3: CASSIVAGGPSGELFF. The CDR3 DNA is TGTGCCAGTAGTATTGTCGCGGGAGGGCCCTCCGGGGAGCTGTTTTTT. The full variable domain, rest sourced from reference TRBV19 and TRBJ2-2, is DGGITQSPKYLFRKEGQNVTLSCEQNLNHDAMYWYRQDPGQGLRLIYYSQIVNDFQKGDIAEGYSVSREKKESFPLTVTSAQKNPTAFYLCASSIVAGGPSGELFFGEGSRLTVL.